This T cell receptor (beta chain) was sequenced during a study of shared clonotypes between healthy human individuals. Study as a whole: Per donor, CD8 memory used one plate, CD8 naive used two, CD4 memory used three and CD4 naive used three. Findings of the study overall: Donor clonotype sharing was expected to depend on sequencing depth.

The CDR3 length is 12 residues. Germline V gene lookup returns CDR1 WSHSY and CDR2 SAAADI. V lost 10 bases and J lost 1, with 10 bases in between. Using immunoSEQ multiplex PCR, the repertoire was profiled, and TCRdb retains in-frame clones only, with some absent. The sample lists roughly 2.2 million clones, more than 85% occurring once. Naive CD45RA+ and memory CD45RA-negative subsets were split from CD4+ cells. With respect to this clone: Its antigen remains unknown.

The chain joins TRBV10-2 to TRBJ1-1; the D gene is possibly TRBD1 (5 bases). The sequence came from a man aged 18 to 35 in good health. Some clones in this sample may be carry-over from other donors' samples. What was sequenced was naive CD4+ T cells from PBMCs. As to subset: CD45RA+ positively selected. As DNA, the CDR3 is TGCGCCACCCTCGACAGGAACACTGAAGCTTTCTTT. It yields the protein CATLDRNTEAFF.